These 10 T cell receptor beta chains share one sample of origin, sequenced in a study of blood T cell repertoires in COVID-19. Measured with immunoSEQ multiplex PCR; TCRdb has only the in-frame clones, and not every one. This table has 150,000 to 180,000 clones, 70% to 85% appearing once. Sequenced: peripheral blood. Receptors were obtained from a woman aged 55-69 years with acute or convalescent COVID-19.

The CDR3 sequence is CASSPNRQGLVTADTQYF. DNA for the CDR3: TGTGCCAGCTCACCAAATCGACAGGGCTTGGTGACCGCAGATACGCAGTATTTT. The chain carries TRBV18 and TRBJ2-3; 7 bases align to TRBD1. V lost 2 bases and J lost 4; bases outside the gene matches: 15. Germline CDR1 reads KGHSH; CDR2 reads LQKENI. The CDR3 has 18 residues.

The rearrangement joins TRBV29-1 to TRBJ2-5, with 11 bases fitting TRBD2. The CDR3 length is 16 residues. The germline V gene encodes CDR1 SQVTM and CDR2 ANQGSEA. The trim removed 7 bases at V and 2 bases at J, leaving 12 bases unmatched. The CDR3 nucleotides read TGCAGCGGGGGGCGACTAGCGGGGAGTGGGCAAGAGACCCAGTACTTC. It is translated as CSGGRLAGSGQETQYF.

The rearrangement joins TRBV28 to TRBJ1-5, with D possibly matching TRBD1 (5 bases). The CDR3 extends over 14 amino acids. V lost 9 bases, J lost 1 base, and 13 bases lay in between. Germline CDR1 MDHEN, CDR2 SYDVKM. CDR3 residues: CASLDISSNQPQHF. The DNA for the CDR3 is TGTGCCAGTCTGGACATTTCCAGCAATCAGCCCCAGCATTTT.

The chain links TRBV5-1 to TRBJ2-5; 10 nucleotides align to TRBD1. There are 16 residues in the CDR3. In germline, CDR1 is SGHRS, CDR2 YFSETQ. Trimming cost V 3 bases and J 5 bases; bases outside gene matches: 10. CDR3 DNA: TGCGCCAGCAGCTCCTCACCGACAGGGGGCTGGGAGACCCAGTACTTC. It translates to CASSSSPTGGWETQYF.

The CDR3 sequence: CASSLGGTGVEKLFF. As DNA, the CDR3 is TGTGCCAGCAGCTTAGGAGGGACAGGGGTAGAAAAACTGTTTTTT. The chain has TRBV7-6 and TRBJ1-4; 10 bases align to TRBD1. Trimming cost V 1 base and J 8 bases; bases outside gene matches: 4. This CDR3 is 15 amino acids long. Germline CDR1 is SGHVS and CDR2 is FNYEAQ. The full variable domain, completed using reference TRBV7-6 and TRBJ1-4, is GAGVSQSPRYKVTKRGQDVALRCDPISGHVSLYWYRQALGQGPEFLTYFNYEAQQDKSGLPNDRFSAERPEGSISTLTIQRTEQRDSAMYRCASSLGGTGVEKLFFGSGTQLSVL.

This chain's CDR3 is CASSPRTGPNTEAFF. DNA of the CDR3: TGTGCCAGCAGCCCCCGGACAGGGCCCAACACTGAAGCTTTCTTT. This chain uses TRBV14 with TRBJ1-1; 8 bases are a match to TRBD1. The germline gives CDR1 SGHDN, CDR2 FVKESK. This CDR3 has 15 amino acids. The trim removed 4 bases at V and 2 bases at J, leaving 6 bases unmatched.

V gene TRBV18 combines with J gene TRBJ1-1; weak D call: TRBD1 (5 bases). The CDR3 is 14 amino acids. Germline loops: CDR1 KGHSH, CDR2 LQKENI. V shed 5 bases and J shed 0 bases, with 10 bases lying between them. CDR3 in DNA: TGTGCCAGCTCAGACAGTTTAATGAACACTGAAGCTTTCTTT. The encoded protein is CASSDSLMNTEAFF.

Only one count was recorded for this clone. This chain links TRBV5-1 with TRBJ1-2, with 9 bases fitting TRBD1. This CDR3 region has 15 residues. The V gene's germline CDR1 is SGHRS and CDR2 YFSETQ. J was trimmed by 6 bases and V by 4 bases; bases with no gene match: 10. CDR3 amino acids: CASSIEGTGYDGYTF. The CDR3 DNA follows: TGCGCCAGCAGCATAGAAGGGACAGGGTACGATGGCTACACCTTC.

V gene TRBV10-3 combines with J gene TRBJ2-7, with 7 nucleotides matching TRBD2. The ends lost 2 bases at V and 4 bases at J; junction bases unmatched: 2. The germline CDR1 and CDR2 sequences are ENHRY and SYGVKD. The CDR3 sequence is 13 residues long. CDR3 in DNA: TGTGCCATCAGTGAGGAGCGGGATTACGAGCAGTACGTC. This gives the protein CAISEERDYEQYV.

V and J are TRBV5-1 and TRBJ2-1; D uncertain. Trimming shortened V by 3 bases and J by 4 bases, and 8 bases separated the two germline ends. CDR1 and CDR2 from the germline V gene are SGHRS and YFSETQ. The CDR3 spans 13 residues. The CDR3 coding sequence is TGCGCCAGCAGCTCGACTGGATACAATGAGCAGTTCTTC. Translated: CASSSTGYNEQFF.